This TCR beta chain emerged from a study of T cells after yellow fever vaccination. The wider study: The authors prepared low-cell-number fractions using SMART-Seq v4 Ultra Low Input.

In regard to this clonotype: Its antigen is not identified.

Study results and caveats: Reappearance after the booster was seen for most primary-vaccination clones, at 95% to 96% CD4 and 70% to 90% CD8. Within FACS-sorted repertoires, abundant clonotypes contaminating from the bulk population could be present.

In germline, CDR1 is SEHNR, CDR2 FQNEAQ (reference sequence). Trimming cost V 5 bases and J 5 bases; bases outside gene matches: 12. CDR3 size: 16 residues. Researchers made TCR cDNA using 5'RACE template switching, and this step added a universal primer site and UMIs. TCRdb reprocessed the 5' RACE reads with MiXCR, giving one entry per CDR3 protein. The sample lists some 130,000 distinct CDR3 sequences, approximately 6.6% occurring once. The sequenced sample was CD4+ T cells sorted from PBMCs, obtained 10 days after the yellow fever booster vaccination. The chain recombines TRBV7-9 with TRBJ2-7; TRBD2 matches at 10 bases. This sequence was found in a man younger than 40 who received the YFV17D yellow fever vaccine. Here the CDR3 reads CASSRSGAGGPHEQYF. As DNA, the CDR3 is TGTGCCAGCAGCCGGTCGGGAGCGGGAGGGCCCCACGAGCAGTACTTC.